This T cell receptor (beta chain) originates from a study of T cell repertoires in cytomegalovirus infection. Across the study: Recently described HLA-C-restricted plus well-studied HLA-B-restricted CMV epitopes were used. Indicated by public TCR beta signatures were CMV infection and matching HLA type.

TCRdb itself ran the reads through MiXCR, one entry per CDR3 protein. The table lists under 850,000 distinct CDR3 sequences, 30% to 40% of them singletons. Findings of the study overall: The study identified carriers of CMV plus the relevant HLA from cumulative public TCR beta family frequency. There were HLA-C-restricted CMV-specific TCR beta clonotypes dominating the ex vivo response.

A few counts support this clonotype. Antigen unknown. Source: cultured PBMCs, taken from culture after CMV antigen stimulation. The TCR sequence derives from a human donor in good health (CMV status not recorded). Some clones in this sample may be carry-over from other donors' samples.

Here the CDR3 DNA reads TGCGCCAGCAGCTTCGGACAGTTTTTGGGAGCGCAGTATTTT. As protein: CASSFGQFLGAQYF. The rearrangement joins TRBV5-1 to TRBJ2-3, with D tentatively TRBD1 (6 bases). The germline V gene encodes CDR1 SGHRS and CDR2 YFSETQ. V lost 2 bases and J lost 10, with 17 bases in between. CDR3 length equals 14 residues.